The 6 T cell receptor beta chains below were found in one sample sequenced in a study of cytomegalovirus exposure and HLA in healthy donors (dated by TCRdb to the late 2010s). Preparation of the library involved the immunoSEQ multiplex PCR assay. For the multiplex PCR, a mixture combining 60 forward primers for TCR Vbeta segments and 13 reverse primers for TCR Jbeta segments was used. Sourced from immuneACCESS, this table was stored by TCRdb with only in-frame sequences that have V and J called. A share of the clones is absent; for the studies checked, an unresolved V gene accounts for under half, and the remainder has no known explanation. This sample holds 100,000 to 150,000 clones; approximately 72% were observed only once. Roughly 10% of the sample comes from the top ten. Sequencing was carried out using PBMCs. Receptor source: a woman aged 45-65 years in good health and CMV-seropositive.

This clone was counted only a few times. V and J are TRBV10-3 and TRBJ1-5; 7 bases are shared with TRBD1. Germline V gives CDR1 ENHRY, CDR2 SYGVKD. With 5 bases clipped from V and 2 bases from J, the junction kept 3 bases outside the gene matches. This CDR3 contains 14 residues. The CDR3 region has the DNA TGTGCCATCAGTTCAGGGGGTGGCAATCAGCCCCAGCATTTT. Translated, it gives CAISSGGGNQPQHF.

V and J are TRBV7-3 and TRBJ2-5; 10 bases agree with TRBD2. The CDR3 extends over 14 amino acids. Germline lookup yields CDR1 SGHTA and CDR2 FQGTGA. V shed 5 bases and J 3 bases; nucleotides not matched to a gene: 3. CDR3 nucleotide sequence: TGTGCCAGCAGCCTAAGCGGGGGGGAAGAGACCCAGTACTTC. Translating gives CASSLSGGEETQYF.

This chain uses TRBV5-6 with TRBJ2-2, with D perhaps matching TRBD1 (6 bases). Germline V gives CDR1 SGHDT, CDR2 YYEEEE. The CDR3 runs to 16 residues. The V gene lost 0 bases and the J gene lost 6 bases, with 15 bases spanning the gap. The CDR3 DNA follows: TGTGCCAGCAGCTTGGCCCGGGACACCGAGGCCGGGGAGCTGTTTTTT. Protein: CASSLARDTEAGELFF.

A few counts support this clone. The chain is built from TRBV30 and TRBJ2-7; possible D gene TRBD1, 6 bases. The CDR3 consists of 13 residues. V was shortened by 3 bases and J by 7 bases, with 16 bases between the two germline ends. Germline values: CDR1 GTSNPN, CDR2 SVGIG (reference sequence). This CDR3 is CAWSRDNYGEQYF. In DNA form, the CDR3 reads TGTGCCTGGAGCAGGGACAACTATGGGGAGCAGTACTTC.

DNA for the CDR3: TGTGCCAGCAGCTTAGTGGGTCGAGGGGGAGATACGCAGTATTTT. Encoded protein: CASSLVGRGGDTQYF. V is TRBV7-2 and J is TRBJ2-3; perhaps TRBD1 as D (6 bases). CDR1 is SGHTA and CDR2 is FQGNSA in the germline V gene. The CDR3 spans 15 residues. The ends were cut back, 1 base at V and 5 bases at J, with 13 bases in the middle. The variable domain in full, completed from reference TRBV7-2 and TRBJ2-3, reads GAGVSQSPSNKVTEKGKDVELRCDPISGHTALYWYRQSLGQGLEFLIYFQGNSAPDKSGLPSDRFSAERTGGSVSTLTIQRTQQEDSAVYLCASSLVGRGGDTQYFGPGTRLTVL.

This chain uses TRBV6-5 with TRBJ2-1; a weak D match, TRBD2 (5 bases). V gave up 0 bases and J gave up 4 bases, with 7 bases separating them. The CDR3 contains 14 residues. Per germline, CDR1 MNHEY and CDR2 SVGAGI. CDR3 nucleotide sequence: TGTGCCAGCAGTTACTCGAGCGGTTACAATGAGCAGTTCTTC. Amino acid sequence: CASSYSSGYNEQFF.